What follows are 25 T cell receptor beta chains derived from one specimen sequenced in a study of OX40 agonist ivuxolimab in advanced cancers. The library was produced with the immunoSEQ multiplex PCR assay. TCRdb obtained this table from immuneACCESS and retained in-frame rearrangements with V and J assigned. These tables miss some clones; where compared with another copy, unresolved V genes account for less than half of the shortfall, and the remainder is unexplained. This sample lists tens of thousands of clones; around 87% were detected once. About 25% of the sample is taken by the ten largest. The sample in question was CD4+ or CD8+ T cells sorted from blood, obtained in a trial of the OX40 agonist ivuxolimab. These receptors all come from an adult with an advanced solid tumor such as melanoma, head and neck, liver or kidney cancer.

This clone was detected only a few times. The chain uses TRBV28 and TRBJ2-1; 10 nucleotides align to TRBD2. The V gene's germline CDR1 is MDHEN and CDR2 SYDVKM. The CDR3 is 15 amino acids. J was trimmed by 6 bases and V by 5 bases; bases with no gene match: 7. The CDR3 DNA follows: TGTGCCAGCAGTGTCCTAGCGGGAGATATCAATGAGCAGTTCTTC. Translation: CASSVLAGDINEQFF.

This clone has a single count. V and J are TRBV18 and TRBJ2-5, with D unresolved. The CDR3 is 11 amino acids. CDR1 is KGHSH and CDR2 is LQKENI in the germline V gene. Trimming stripped 5 bases from V and 4 bases from J, with 5 bases between. The CDR3 here is CASSDGETQYF. The CDR3 region has the DNA TGTGCCAGCTCAGACGGAGAGACCCAGTACTTC.

A single count supports this clone. The rearrangement joins TRBV10-3 to TRBJ1-1; 8 nucleotides align to TRBD1. After removal of 6 bases from V and 0 bases from J, the junction contained 6 bases not matched to a gene. Germline CDR1 reads ENHRY; CDR2 reads SYGVKD. This CDR3 spans 15 amino acids. The DNA for the CDR3 is TGTGCCATCAGGATGACAGGGGCGCTGAACACTGAAGCTTTCTTT. It translates to CAIRMTGALNTEAFF.

J is TRBJ2-3 and V is TRBV7-2; 9 nucleotides align to TRBD2. Germline lookup yields CDR1 SGHTA and CDR2 FQGNSA. CDR3 length: 16 residues. V lost 5 bases, J lost 6 bases, and 12 bases stayed unmatched. The CDR3 DNA reads as TGTGCCAGCAGCCCACGGGCTAGCGGGGACCGGGATACGCAGTATTTT. Its translation is CASSPRASGDRDTQYF.

This clone has just one count. This chain joins TRBV5-6 and TRBJ2-1; 7 nucleotides line up with TRBD2. J lost 3 bases, V lost 4 bases, and 7 bases had no gene match. This CDR3 region has 15 residues. Per germline, CDR1 SGHDT and CDR2 YYEEEE. CDR3 DNA sequence: TGTGCCAGCAGCCCTGCGGGAGCTCTCTACAATGAGCAGTTCTTC. Protein sequence: CASSPAGALYNEQFF.

The CDR3 region has the DNA TGTGCCAGCAGTTTCCGGGATGCCTACGAGCAGTACTTC. Its protein product is CASSFRDAYEQYF. The rearrangement uses TRBV27 and TRBJ2-7; D perhaps matches TRBD2 (5 bases). The germline V gene has CDR1 MNHEY and CDR2 SMNVEV (reference sequence). V lost 3 bases to trimming and J lost 2 bases, with 8 bases between them. CDR3 size: 13 residues.

This sequence joins TRBV5-1 and TRBJ2-1; 12 nucleotides align to TRBD2. Per the germline V gene, CDR1 is SGHRS and CDR2 is YFSETQ. V lost 1 base to trimming and J lost 7 bases; unmatched junction nucleotides: 3. The CDR3 totals 15 residues. The CDR3: CASSLRLAGVNEQFF. CDR3 DNA sequence: TGCGCCAGCAGCTTGAGACTAGCGGGAGTAAATGAGCAGTTCTTC.

This clone showed up just once. The V call is TRBV21-1, the J call TRBJ2-1; the tabulated D call, TRBD2, remains unverified against the DNA. TRBV21-1 is given as a pseudogene. The CDR3 length is 16 residues. The CDR3 DNA sequence: TGTGCCAGAGACCCGGGACTAGCGTTTTATCGGAATGAGCAGTTCTTC. It specifies CARDPGLAFYRNEQFF.

This chain uses TRBV14 with TRBJ1-2, with D possibly TRBD1 on 6 matching bases. V was clipped by 4 bases and J by 4 bases, with 13 bases between them. Germline CDR1 reads SGHDN; CDR2 reads FVKESK. CDR3 length: 14 amino acids. The CDR3 sequence: CASSPTGGSYGYTF. The CDR3 DNA reads TGTGCCAGCAGCCCTACGGGGGGCAGCTATGGCTACACCTTC.

V and J are TRBV18 and TRBJ1-1; no firm D call. This CDR3 has 15 amino acids. Per germline, CDR1 KGHSH and CDR2 LQKENI. With 3 bases removed from V and 0 bases from J, the gap between germline ends came to 11 bases. The CDR3 sequence: CASSPSVAMNTEAFF. DNA of the CDR3: TGTGCCAGCTCACCCTCCGTCGCCATGAACACTGAAGCTTTCTTT.

The rearrangement uses TRBV2 and TRBJ2-2, with D perhaps matching TRBD2 (6 bases). The germline gives CDR1 SNHLY, CDR2 FYNNEI. The CDR3 length is 14 residues. V lost 8 bases and J lost 2, with 12 bases in between. The CDR3 region is CASCRDSNTGELFF. The CDR3 coding sequence is TGTGCCAGCTGCCGGGACTCAAACACCGGGGAGCTGTTTTTT.

The table lists this clone with a count of one. The CDR3 spells CASSLPFGYYEQYF. CDR3 coding DNA: TGTGCCAGCAGTTTACCCTTCGGGTACTACGAGCAGTACTTC. The chain uses TRBV11-1 and TRBJ2-7; D is undetermined. V was pared by 6 bases and J by 3 bases, with 15 bases between. Germline V lookup: CDR1 SGHAT, CDR2 FQDESV (reference sequence). The CDR3 sequence is 14 residues long. Full variable domain (outside the CDR3, taken from reference TRBV11-1 and TRBJ2-7): EAEVAQSPRYKITEKSQAVAFWCDPISGHATLYWYRQILGQGPELLVQFQDESVVDDSQLPKDRFSAERLKGVDSTLKIQPAELGDSAMYLCASSLPFGYYEQYFGPGTRLTVT.

The J gene is TRBJ2-1, the V gene TRBV2, with TRBD2 as a possible D gene (7 bases). V shed 8 bases and J shed 6 bases, with 17 bases lying between them. CDR1 and CDR2 (germline): SNHLY, FYNNEI. There are 14 residues in the CDR3. This CDR3 is CASLSRGGGNEQFF. For the CDR3, the DNA is TGTGCCAGCCTCTCCAGGGGAGGGGGCAATGAGCAGTTCTTC.

The rearrangement joins TRBV18 to TRBJ2-7, with D tentatively TRBD1 (6 bases). Germline assignment: CDR1 KGHSH and CDR2 LQKENI. The CDR3 covers 16 residues. V was pared by 3 bases and J by 4 bases, with 19 bases between. The CDR3 region is CASSPELQGSPYEQYF. CDR3 in DNA: TGTGCCAGCTCACCGGAACTACAGGGCTCCCCTTACGAGCAGTACTTC. Supplemented by reference TRBV18 and TRBJ2-7, the full variable domain reads NAGVMQNPRHLVRRRGQEARLRCSPMKGHSHVYWYRQLPEEGLKFMVYLQKENIIDESGMPKERFSAEFPKEGPSILRIQQVVRGDSAAYFCASSPELQGSPYEQYFGPGTRLTVT.

V is TRBV19 and J is TRBJ1-3; no clear D. The CDR3 spans 13 residues. Trimming took 2 bases from V and 4 from J, leaving 6 bases between them. Germline loops: CDR1 LNHDA, CDR2 SQIVND (reference sequence). The CDR3 loop is CASSITSGNTIYF. The CDR3 bases are TGTGCCAGTAGTATAACTTCCGGAAACACCATATATTTT.

This clone occurred once. The rearrangement joins TRBV7-9 to TRBJ1-2; tentative D call: TRBD1 (6 bases). The CDR3 loop spans 16 amino acids. V gave up 0 bases and J gave up 0 bases, with 11 bases separating them. Looked up from germline, CDR1 is SEHNR and CDR2 is FQNEAQ (reference sequence). CDR3 DNA: TGTGCCAGCAGCTTAGCGTGGGACACCACTAACTATGGCTACACCTTC. Translating it yields CASSLAWDTTNYGYTF.

The chain carries TRBV6-5 and TRBJ2-6; possible D gene TRBD2, 5 bases. Per the germline V gene, CDR1 is MNHEY and CDR2 is SVGAGI. This CDR3 is built from 16 residues. Trimming removed 0 bases at V and 4 bases at J, with 10 bases between. The CDR3: CASSYSRTGGANVLTF. Written as DNA, the CDR3 is TGTGCCAGCAGTTACTCGCGGACGGGAGGGGCCAACGTCCTGACTTTC.

This chain connects TRBV18 to TRBJ2-5, with unresolved D. Germline V gene data show CDR1 as KGHSH and CDR2 as LQKENI. There are 14 residues in the CDR3. Trimming took off 4 bases at V and 0 bases at J, with 9 bases between the two ends. The CDR3 sequence is CASSLGSDQETQYF. In DNA, the CDR3 is TGTGCCAGCTCACTCGGGTCAGACCAAGAGACCCAGTACTTC.

This clone was seen only once. This chain joins TRBV4-1 and TRBJ1-2; D unresolved. Looked up from germline, CDR1 is MGHRA and CDR2 is YSYEKL. V lost 0 bases to trimming and J lost 0 bases, with 8 bases between them. The CDR3 sequence is 15 residues long. The CDR3 DNA follows: TGCGCCAGCAGCCAAGAGCCGTTTCCTAACTATGGCTACACCTTC. It is translated as CASSQEPFPNYGYTF.

This chain links TRBV19 with TRBJ2-1; 11 bases match TRBD2. V shed 8 bases and J 13 bases; nucleotides not matched to a gene: 10. Germline CDR1 LNHDA, CDR2 SQIVND (reference sequence). The length of the CDR3 is 13 residues. CDR3 coding DNA: TGTGCCAGTGGGTTTAGCGGGAGGGAAGACCAGTTCTTC. Its protein product is CASGFSGREDQFF.

This rearrangement joins TRBV7-9 to TRBJ1-1; maybe TRBD1 (6 bases). Germline V gives CDR1 SEHNR, CDR2 FQNEAQ (reference sequence). The CDR3 extends over 15 amino acids. The ends were cut back, 2 bases at V and 0 bases at J, with 10 bases in the middle. The chain's CDR3 is CASSLQGQLNTEAFF. The DNA for the CDR3 is TGTGCCAGCAGCTTACAAGGACAGCTGAACACTGAAGCTTTCTTT.

This chain connects TRBV19 to TRBJ1-1; D unclear. CDR1 is LNHDA and CDR2 is SQIVND in the germline V gene (reference sequence). Trimming removed 2 bases from V and 4 bases from J, with 14 bases in between. This CDR3 has 15 amino acids. This CDR3 reads CASSISAGRVTEAFF. Here the CDR3 DNA reads TGTGCCAGTAGTATATCTGCAGGTCGAGTCACTGAAGCTTTCTTT.

There are a few counts of this clone. The genes are TRBV5-1 and TRBJ2-3; 10 positions agree with TRBD2. Germline values: CDR1 SGHRS, CDR2 YFSETQ. Trimming cost V 7 bases and J 7 bases; bases outside gene matches: 12. CDR3 length equals 15 residues. The CDR3 loop is CASAPGGTSVHTQYF. The CDR3, as DNA: TGCGCCAGCGCCCCGGGAGGGACTAGCGTTCATACGCAGTATTTT.

The chain has TRBV6-1 and TRBJ2-1; 13 nucleotides agree with TRBD2. V trimming: 4 bases; J trimming: 9 bases; junction bases outside the gene matches: 6. Germline assignment: CDR1 MNHNS and CDR2 SASEGT. This CDR3 has 15 residues. CDR3 nucleotides: TGTGCCAGCAGTGGGACTAGCGGGAGTTATAGTGAGCAGTTCTTC. Protein product: CASSGTSGSYSEQFF.

The rearrangement links TRBV5-1 to TRBJ2-2; D is undetermined. From germline, CDR1 is SGHRS and CDR2 YFSETQ. Trimming left V 1 base short and J 1 base short, with 5 bases between. The CDR3 loop spans 14 amino acids. CDR3 in DNA: TGCGCCAGCAGCTTGCTACAGAACACCGGGGAGCTGTTTTTT. Translating gives CASSLLQNTGELFF.